A selection of T cell receptor beta chains follows, all from one sample in a study of OX40 agonist ivuxolimab in advanced cancers. Sequencing used immunoSEQ multiplex PCR; TCRdb keeps in-frame clones, though not all of them. Found here are roughly 120,000 clones, around 87% of them singletons; the top ten hold more than 0.45%. The sequenced sample was CD4+ or CD8+ T cells sorted from blood, obtained in a trial of the OX40 agonist ivuxolimab. The receptors derive from an adult with an advanced solid tumor such as melanoma, head and neck, liver or kidney cancer. The CDR3 runs from the conserved cysteine through the conserved F or W.

V	J	CDR3
TRBV5-4	TRBJ1-1	CASSQGGNGGSVTEAFF
TRBV19	TRBJ1-1	CASSSPTVMNTEAFF
TRBV5-5	TRBJ1-1	CASSLSGGRVRAFF
TRBV11-2	TRBJ1-4	CASSSRGRGEKLFF
TRBV13	TRBJ1-5	CASSRADQPQHF
TRBV28	TRBJ1-6	CASSTPATGVHSPLHF
TRBV5-1	TRBJ2-5	CASSSQLAGEETQYF
TRBV19	TRBJ1-1	CASSIQGGTEAFF
TRBV7-8	TRBJ2-7	CASSGRTGNYEQYF
TRBV5-5	TRBJ1-6	CASSLQPADNSPLHF
TRBV7-2	TRBJ1-1	CASSSWLGGTNTEAFF
TRBV7-6	TRBJ2-7	CASSYTRSGEQYF
TRBV28	TRBJ2-2	CAATGMGGELFF
TRBV18	TRBJ2-1	CASSPPVGLAGGRSYEQFF
TRBV7-2	TRBJ1-6	CASSLDGLSPLHF
TRBV19	TRBJ1-3	CASSRRPNSGNTIYF
TRBV15	TRBJ1-1	CATSSERVTEAFF
TRBV7-6	TRBJ1-1	CASSSTMNTEAFF
TRBV5-1	TRBJ1-2	CASSWQGTDYGYTF
TRBV4-2	TRBJ2-2	CASSLHGGNTGELFF
TRBV5-4	TRBJ1-1	CASSLDQNRGTEAFF
TRBV7-2	TRBJ1-1	CASSLTQGAVAFF
TRBV7-2	TRBJ2-5	CASSLGEETQYF
TRBV7-8	TRBJ1-1	CASSGDRTTRRNTEAFF
TRBV12-2	TRBJ1-5	CASRIPRGQPQHF
TRBV19	TRBJ1-5	CASSIVQGRANQPQHF
TRBV12-2	TRBJ1-3	CASRLGGGSGGNTIYF
TRBV29-1	TRBJ1-4	CSVSSTHEKLFF
TRBV28	TRBJ2-5	CASSLSTGWKTQYF
TRBV28	TRBJ1-2	CASSFAGYGYTF
TRBV25-1	TRBJ2-7	CASGRQGSYEQYF
TRBV23-1	TRBJ2-7	CASSLGSGGAVNEQYF
TRBV30	TRBJ2-7	CAWSVRLGYEQYF
TRBV6-1	TRBJ2-7	CASIRTGLDEQYF
TRBV11-3	TRBJ1-3	CASSSDGLSGNTIYF
TRBV6-5	TRBJ1-3	CATPSHTIYF
TRBV18	TRBJ1-1	CASSEGVNTEAFF
TRBV29-1	TRBJ2-3	CSVSPTSGGTDTQYF
TRBV5-1	TRBJ2-5	CASSLDGGATPQETQYF
TRBV5-1	TRBJ2-7	CASSLALGGQGNEQYF
TRBV4-2	TRBJ2-7	CASSLEGSGGYEQYF
TRBV5-1	TRBJ1-2	CASSLQAGMPNYGYTF
TRBV11-2	TRBJ2-3	CASSLEARVALLTDTQYF
TRBV18	TRBJ1-2	CASSLPTTGGYGYTF
TRBV6-1	TRBJ1-5	CASEGGGAWQPQHF
TRBV7-2	TRBJ1-2	CASSLDLNGYTF
TRBV30	TRBJ2-2	CAWSLGRYTGELFF
TRBV4-3	TRBJ1-3	CASSQDTPWGSGNTIYF
TRBV28	TRBJ2-3	CASSSGPWGQYF
TRBV6-1	TRBJ2-2	CASSVGGELFF
TRBV28	TRBJ2-5	CASSLQHKRGTQYF
TRBV18	TRBJ2-7	CASSPDSSYEQYF
TRBV7-8	TRBJ1-6	CASSLGTGPAHTLHF
TRBV5-8	TRBJ2-2	CASSLGVNTGELFF